These 2 T cell receptor beta chains came from one sample sequenced in a study of shared clonotypes between healthy human individuals. The method was immunoSEQ multiplex PCR; TCRdb's version includes in-frame clones alone and lacks a portion of them. The sample shows around 550,000 clones, almost 97% of them seen only once. The specimen was naive CD4+ T cells sorted from blood. The subset denotes: CD45RA+ positively selected. Receptors were obtained from a woman younger than 45 in good health.

The chain joins TRBV29-1 to TRBJ2-7; a weak D match, TRBD2 (6 bases). The CDR3 runs to 10 residues. V was shortened by 5 bases and J by 5 bases, with 7 bases between the two germline ends. Germline assignment: CDR1 SQVTM and CDR2 ANQGSEA. The CDR3 sequence is CSVRGNEQYF. DNA of the CDR3: TGCAGCGTTCGCGGGAACGAGCAGTACTTC.

The V gene is TRBV28, the J gene TRBJ1-5, with unresolved D. Trimming shortened V by 6 bases and J by 4 bases, and 7 bases separated the two germline ends. This CDR3 contains 12 residues. Germline V gene data show CDR1 as MDHEN and CDR2 as SYDVKM. The DNA for the CDR3 is TGTGCCAGCAGATCCAAGAATCAGCCCCAGCATTTT. The encoded protein is CASRSKNQPQHF.